What follows are 25 T cell receptor beta chains derived from one specimen sequenced in a study of blood T cell repertoires in COVID-19. Measured with immunoSEQ multiplex PCR; TCRdb has only the in-frame clones, and not every one. The sample contains hundreds of thousands of clones, around 90% of which appear only once. Sequences were obtained from PBMCs or T cells enriched from blood (not recorded which). Receptors originate from a woman in her twenties or thirties with acute COVID-19.

In its sample, this clone was seen a few times. This chain connects TRBV9 to TRBJ2-2; a weak D match, TRBD1 (6 bases). This CDR3 comprises 13 residues. In germline, CDR1 is SGDLS, CDR2 YYNGEE. Trimming removed 3 bases at V and 4 bases at J, with 7 bases between. CDR3 residues: CASSAGVTGELFF. CDR3 nucleotides: TGTGCCAGCAGCGCAGGGGTCACCGGGGAGCTGTTTTTT.

J is TRBJ1-3 and V is TRBV3-1 (or the pseudogene TRBV3-2); a weak D match, TRBD1 (5 bases). Germline CDR1 LGHDT, CDR2 YNNKEL (reference sequence). The CDR3 has 15 amino acids. V shed 4 bases and J shed 0 bases, with 10 bases lying between them. The CDR3: CASSRQGNSGNTIYF. The CDR3 DNA reads as TGTGCCAGCAGCCGTCAGGGAAACTCTGGAAACACCATATATTTT.

By its share, this clone is medium-sized (0.01 to 0.1%). V is TRBV27 and J is TRBJ1-5, with a tentative D call TRBD1 (5 bases). V lost 1 base, J lost 5 bases, and 15 bases lay in between. The CDR3 is 16 residues long. The V gene's germline CDR1 is MNHEY and CDR2 SMNVEV (reference sequence). For the CDR3, the DNA is TGTGCCAGCAGTTTATTCTCCCAGGGTAGGCATCAGCCCCAGCATTTT. It specifies CASSLFSQGRHQPQHF.

The rearrangement joins TRBV2 to TRBJ2-7, with D perhaps matching TRBD2 (6 bases). The CDR3 runs 13 residues. Trimming cost V 7 bases and J 6 bases, with 16 bases left between them. From germline, CDR1 is SNHLY and CDR2 FYNNEI. CDR3 nucleotides: TGTGCCAGCAATGACCTGGGACTCGCCGAGCAGTACTTC. It is translated as CASNDLGLAEQYF.

The chain joins TRBV7-2 to TRBJ2-3; 8 bases agree with TRBD2. CDR1 SGHTA and CDR2 FQGNSA come from the germline V gene. The CDR3 has 16 residues. J was trimmed by 6 bases and V by 7 bases; bases with no gene match: 15. This chain's CDR3 is CASTLGVREGRDTQYF. CDR3 nucleotide sequence: TGTGCCAGCACCCTGGGGGTTCGGGAGGGCCGGGATACGCAGTATTTT.

The chain is built from TRBV4-1 and TRBJ1-4; 7 bases are shared with TRBD1. The CDR3 is made up of 14 amino acids. V was pared by 3 bases and J by 5 bases, with 3 bases of the junction left unmatched. Germline CDR1 reads MGHRA; CDR2 reads YSYEKL. Here the CDR3 reads CASSHRQGNEKLFF. In DNA form, the CDR3 reads TGCGCCAGCAGCCATAGACAGGGAAATGAAAAACTGTTTTTT.

The chain combines TRBV3-1 (or the pseudogene TRBV3-2) with TRBJ1-2; possible D gene TRBD1, 6 bases. V lost 0 bases and J lost 1, with 15 bases in between. The CDR3 covers 17 residues. Germline loops: CDR1 LGHDT, CDR2 YNNKEL (reference sequence). The CDR3 sequence is CASSQEVRGVGNYGYTF. As DNA, the CDR3 is TGTGCCAGCAGCCAAGAGGTCAGGGGTGTTGGTAACTATGGCTACACCTTC.

The table lists this clone with a count of one. V gene TRBV3-1 (or the pseudogene TRBV3-2) combines with J gene TRBJ1-2; D is perhaps TRBD1 (6 bases). With 4 bases removed from V and 5 bases from J, the gap between germline ends came to 11 bases. Per the germline V gene, CDR1 is LGHDT and CDR2 is YNNKEL (reference sequence). The CDR3 totals 13 residues. DNA of the CDR3: TGTGCCAGCAGCCCAGGACAGACGTATGGCTACACCTTC. Its protein product is CASSPGQTYGYTF.

The genes are TRBV6-2 or TRBV6-3 and TRBJ2-3; 10 bases agree with TRBD2. Germline V gives CDR1 MNHEY, CDR2 SVGEGT. The CDR3 has 16 residues. With 2 bases clipped from V and 4 bases from J, the junction kept 6 bases outside the gene matches. CDR3 residues: CASSYQKRGGPDTQYF. CDR3 coding DNA: TGTGCCAGCAGTTACCAGAAGCGGGGGGGCCCAGATACGCAGTATTTT.

The chain combines TRBV11-2 with TRBJ2-4, with unresolved D. Germline values: CDR1 SGHAT, CDR2 FQNNGV. This CDR3 spans 14 amino acids. The V end lost 5 bases, the J end lost 4 bases, and 12 bases lay between the germline ends. The CDR3 protein is CASSRGTKKNIQYF. CDR3 nucleotides: TGTGCCAGCAGCCGCGGAACCAAGAAAAACATTCAGTACTTC.

The chain joins TRBV11-2 to TRBJ1-2; 7 positions match TRBD1. Germline trimming cut 7 bases from V and 1 base from J; bases unmatched to any gene: 15. The CDR3 length is 17 residues. CDR1 and CDR2 from the germline V gene are SGHAT and FQNNGV. CDR3 protein: CASTSWTGNYLNYGYTF. The DNA for the CDR3 is TGTGCCAGCACCTCATGGACAGGAAATTATCTTAACTATGGCTACACCTTC.

This rearrangement joins TRBV5-1 to TRBJ1-3; the D is unclear. Germline lookup yields CDR1 SGHRS and CDR2 YFSETQ. The CDR3 has 15 residues. Trimming stripped 4 bases from V and 0 bases from J, with 11 bases between. Here the CDR3 reads CASSRAGSSGNTIYF. The CDR3 nucleotides are TGCGCCAGCAGCCGCGCGGGTAGCTCTGGAAACACCATATATTTT.

This chain links TRBV2 with TRBJ2-1; no definite D call. The V and J ends lost 4 bases and 7 bases respectively, with 2 bases between them. The CDR3 is 10 residues long. Germline V gene data show CDR1 as SNHLY and CDR2 as FYNNEI. In DNA form, the CDR3 reads TGTGCCAGCAGTGCGAATGAGCAGTTCTTC. Its translation: CASSANEQFF.

The V gene is TRBV10-3, the J gene TRBJ1-5; tentative D call: TRBD1 (5 bases). V lost 10 bases, J lost 3 bases, and 16 bases lay in between. Germline V gene lookup returns CDR1 ENHRY and CDR2 SYGVKD. The length of the CDR3 is 14 residues. Here the CDR3 reads CATAQGGDNQPQHF. DNA of the CDR3: TGTGCCACCGCCCAGGGAGGAGACAATCAGCCCCAGCATTTT.

The chain couples TRBV28 to TRBJ2-3; 7 bases line up with TRBD1. Germline V gene sequence: CDR1 MDHEN, CDR2 SYDVKM. Trimming removed 6 bases from V and 2 bases from J; junction bases left unmatched: 11. This CDR3 region has 16 residues. CDR3 protein: CASRCDRDRNTDTQYF. The CDR3 coding sequence is TGTGCCAGCAGATGCGACAGGGATCGTAACACAGATACGCAGTATTTT.

J is TRBJ1-5 and V is TRBV6-5, with D unresolved. CDR1 and CDR2 (germline): MNHEY, SVGAGI. The CDR3 has 15 residues. Trimming cost V 7 bases and J 0 bases, with 13 bases left between them. CDR3 in amino acids: CASTRELISNQPQHF. In nucleotides, the CDR3 is TGTGCCAGCACCCGCGAGTTAATTAGCAATCAGCCCCAGCATTTT.

This rearrangement joins TRBV27 to TRBJ2-5; 9 bases align to TRBD2. The J call is doubtful: the DNA matches TRBJ2-7 better. The CDR3 is 14 amino acids. Germline assignment: CDR1 MNHEY and CDR2 SMNVEV (reference sequence). The CDR3: CASSKAGGSYEQYF. The CDR3 DNA is TGTGCCAGCAGTAAAGCGGGGGGCTCCTACGAGCAGTACTTC.

V is TRBV5-5 and J is TRBJ1-1, with D unresolved. The CDR3 contains 14 residues. The V gene's germline CDR1 is SGHKS and CDR2 YYEKEE (reference sequence). The germline V and J ends were trimmed by 2 bases and 8 bases, with 16 bases remaining between them. This CDR3 is CASSLWIGQVEAFF. The CDR3 DNA follows: TGTGCCAGCAGCTTATGGATCGGCCAGGTGGAAGCTTTCTTT.

J is TRBJ2-1 and V is TRBV29-1; TRBD1 matches at 7 bases. Germline values: CDR1 SQVTM, CDR2 ANQGSEA. The length of the CDR3 is 13 residues. The J segment lost 5 bases and the V segment lost 2 bases, leaving 3 bases of the junction unmatched. Here the CDR3 reads CSVEPGQHNEQFF. CDR3 DNA sequence: TGCAGCGTTGAACCGGGACAGCACAATGAGCAGTTCTTC.

This rearrangement joins TRBV7-9 to TRBJ2-1; perhaps TRBD1 as D (6 bases). Germline V gives CDR1 SEHNR, CDR2 FQNEAQ (reference sequence). The CDR3 has 14 amino acids. Trimming removed 5 bases at V and 3 bases at J, with 11 bases between. The CDR3 spells CASSQGTDYNEQFF. CDR3 nucleotides: TGTGCCAGCAGCCAGGGGACGGACTACAATGAGCAGTTCTTC. Drawing the rest from reference TRBV7-9 and TRBJ2-1, the complete variable domain is DTGVSQNPRHKITKRGQNVTFRCDPISEHNRLYWYRQTLGQGPEFLTYFQNEAQLEKSRLLSDRFSAERPKGSFSTLEIQRTEQGDSAMYLCASSQGTDYNEQFFGPGTRLTVL.

The rearrangement joins TRBV11-3 to TRBJ2-2; D is possibly TRBD1 (6 bases). This CDR3 comprises 16 residues. V shed 5 bases and J shed 7 bases, with 20 bases lying between them. The V gene's germline CDR1 is SGHNT and CDR2 YENEEA. The CDR3 DNA is TGTGCCAGCAGCCCAACCGCAGGGGAAAGAAGCGGGGAGCTGTTTTTT. Amino acids: CASSPTAGERSGELFF.

The V and J genes are TRBV28 and TRBJ2-3, with TRBD2 matching 8 bases. Trimming removed 5 bases from V and 2 bases from J; junction bases left unmatched: 6. This CDR3 region has 15 residues. Germline values: CDR1 MDHEN, CDR2 SYDVKM. CDR3 DNA: TGTGCCAGCAGTCAGATAGCGGGAAACACAGATACGCAGTATTTT. It is translated as CASSQIAGNTDTQYF.

The genes are TRBV28 and TRBJ2-4; 7 bases align to TRBD2. Germline CDR1 and CDR2: MDHEN and SYDVKM. This CDR3 is built from 16 residues. V gave up 0 bases and J gave up 2 bases; unmatched junction bases: 4. The CDR3 loop is CASSLWGGGSKNIQYF. The CDR3, as DNA: TGTGCCAGCAGTTTATGGGGCGGGGGTTCCAAAAACATTCAGTACTTC.

The CDR3 loop reads CSVGGQGGMETQYF. CDR3 sequence (DNA): TGCAGCGTGGGGGGACAGGGCGGGATGGAGACCCAGTACTTC. The V gene is TRBV29-1, the J gene TRBJ2-5; 9 nucleotides line up with TRBD1. CDR1 and CDR2 from the germline V gene are SQVTM and ANQGSEA. The length of the CDR3 is 14 residues. With V trimmed by 6 bases and J by 5 bases, 10 bases remained unmatched.

The J gene is TRBJ2-5, the V gene TRBV7-3, with a weak D call TRBD2 (6 bases). CDR1 SGHTA and CDR2 FQGTGA come from the germline V gene. The CDR3 has 15 amino acids. Trimming left V 3 bases short and J 2 bases short, with 13 bases between. This CDR3 is CASSFGAGWQETQYF. CDR3 DNA: TGTGCCAGCAGCTTTGGCGCGGGGTGGCAAGAGACCCAGTACTTC.